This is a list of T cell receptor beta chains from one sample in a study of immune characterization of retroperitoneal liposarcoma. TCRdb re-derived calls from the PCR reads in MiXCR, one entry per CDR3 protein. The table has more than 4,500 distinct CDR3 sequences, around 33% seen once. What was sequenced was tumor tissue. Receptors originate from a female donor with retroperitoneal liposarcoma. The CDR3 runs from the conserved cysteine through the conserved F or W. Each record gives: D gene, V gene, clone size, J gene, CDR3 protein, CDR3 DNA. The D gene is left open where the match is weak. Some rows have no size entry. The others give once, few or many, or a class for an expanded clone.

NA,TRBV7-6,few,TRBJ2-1,CASSPSGPYNEQFF,TGTGCCAGCAGCCCATCAGGACCGTACAATGAGCAGTTCTTC
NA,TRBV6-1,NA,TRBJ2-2,CASSDRLVTGELFF,TGTGCCAGCAGTGACCGACTAGTGACCGGGGAGCTGTTTTTT
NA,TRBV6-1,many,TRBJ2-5,CASSEDGEDPGGETQYF,TGTGCCAGCAGTGAAGACGGGGAGGACCCAGGGGGAGAGACCCAGTACTTC
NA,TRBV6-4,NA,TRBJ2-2,CASSDVNTGELFF,TGTGCCAGCAGTGACGTGAACACCGGGGAGCTGTTTTTT
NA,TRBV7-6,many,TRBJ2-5,CASSSNLGETQYF,TGTGCCAGCAGCTCAAACCTAGGGGAGACCCAGTACTTC
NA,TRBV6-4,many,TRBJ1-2,CASSLIAPYGYTF,TGTGCCAGCAGTCTTATCGCGCCCTATGGCTACACCTTC
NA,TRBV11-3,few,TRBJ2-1,CASSLLYGGNEQFF,TGTGCCAGCAGCTTACTTTATGGGGGAAATGAGCAGTTCTTC
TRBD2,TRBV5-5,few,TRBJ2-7,CASSWRLAGGEQYF,TGTGCCAGCAGCTGGAGACTAGCGGGAGGAGAGCAGTACTTC
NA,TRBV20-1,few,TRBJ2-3,CSARAGDVGVTDTQYF,TGCAGTGCTAGAGCGGGGGACGTCGGCGTCACAGATACGCAGTATTTT
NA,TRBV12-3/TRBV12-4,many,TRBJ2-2,CASGLADAANTGELFF,TGTGCCAGTGGATTAGCGGATGCCGCGAACACCGGGGAGCTGTTTTTT
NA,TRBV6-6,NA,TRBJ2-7,CASNVEGGSYEQYF,TGTGCCAGCAATGTAGAGGGAGGCTCCTACGAGCAGTACTTC
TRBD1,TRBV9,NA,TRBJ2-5,CASTRGQGKETQYF,TGTGCCAGCACCCGGGGACAGGGTAAAGAGACCCAGTACTTC
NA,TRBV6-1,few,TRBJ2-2,CASSETLGELFF,TGTGCCAGCAGTGAGACACTCGGGGAGCTGTTTTTT
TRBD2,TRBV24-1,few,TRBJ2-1,CATSDSGLSGNFNEQFF,TGTGCCACCAGTGATTCGGGACTATCAGGGAACTTCAATGAGCAGTTCTTC
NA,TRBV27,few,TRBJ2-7,CASSDLAQTYNEQYF,TGTGCCAGCAGTGATCTAGCCCAAACCTACAATGAGCAGTACTTC
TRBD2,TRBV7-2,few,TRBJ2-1,CASTTRGLANYEQFF,TGTGCCAGCACCACTCGGGGACTAGCGAACTATGAGCAGTTCTTC
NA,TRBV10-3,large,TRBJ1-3,CAIRSTTGTIYF,TGTGCCATCAGGTCCACGACGGGCACCATATATTTT
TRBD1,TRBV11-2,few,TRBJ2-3,CASSATGDTDTQYF,TGTGCCAGCAGCGCTACAGGGGACACAGATACGCAGTATTTT
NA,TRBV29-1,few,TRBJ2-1,CSVGGEQFF,TGCAGCGTTGGAGGTGAGCAGTTCTTC
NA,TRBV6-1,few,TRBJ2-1,CASTRGTAQFF,TGTGCCAGCACCCGCGGGACAGCTCAGTTCTTC
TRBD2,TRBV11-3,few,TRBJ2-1,CASSLGGTSGRVYNEQFF,TGTGCCAGCAGCTTAGGGGGGACTAGCGGGAGGGTTTACAATGAGCAGTTCTTC
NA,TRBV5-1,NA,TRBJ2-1,CASRPGSGYNEQFF,TGCGCCAGCAGGCCCGGGAGTGGTTACAATGAGCAGTTCTTC
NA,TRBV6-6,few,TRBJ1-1,CASSYSRVGGNTEAFF,TGTGCCAGCAGTTACTCGAGGGTCGGGGGGAACACTGAAGCTTTCTTT
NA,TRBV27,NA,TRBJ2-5,CASSLGRGLQETQYF,TGTGCCAGCAGTTTGGGGCGGGGCCTACAAGAGACCCAGTACTTC
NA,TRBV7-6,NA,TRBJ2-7,CASSLGGTLYNEQYF,TGTGCCAGCAGCTTGGGCGGGACGCTCTACAATGAGCAGTACTTC
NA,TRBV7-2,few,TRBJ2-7,CASSLGYYEQYF,TGTGCCAGCAGCTTAGGATATTACGAGCAGTACTTC
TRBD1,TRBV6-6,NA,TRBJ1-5,CASSKSQGVGNQPQHF,TGTGCCAGCAGTAAATCACAGGGGGTTGGCAATCAGCCCCAGCATTTT
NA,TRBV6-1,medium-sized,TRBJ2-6,CASSPAFSGANVLTF,TGTGCCAGCAGCCCAGCCTTCTCTGGGGCCAACGTCCTGACTTTC
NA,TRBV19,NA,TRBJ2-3,CASSIGGGNTQYF,TGTGCCAGTAGTATAGGAGGCGGGAATACGCAGTATTTT
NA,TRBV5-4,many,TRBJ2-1,CASSFPATGSYNEQFF,TGTGCCAGCAGCTTCCCCGCGACAGGTTCCTACAATGAGCAGTTCTTC
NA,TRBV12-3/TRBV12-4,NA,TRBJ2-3,CASSWMPGVYEQFF,TGTGCCAGCAGTTGGATGCCAGGGGTGTACGAGCAGTTCTTT
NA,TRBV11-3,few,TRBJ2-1,CASSPRTKTETQFF,TGTGCCAGCAGCCCCCGGACTAAAACGGAGACCCAGTTCTTC
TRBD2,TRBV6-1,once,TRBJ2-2,CASSGLQGRPGLEIGELFF,TGTGCCAGCAGTGGTTTGCAGGGGCGACCGGGACTAGAGATCGGGGAGCTGTTTTTT
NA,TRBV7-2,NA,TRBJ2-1,CASSFGVINEQFF,TGTGCCAGCAGCTTTGGTGTTATCAATGAGCAGTTCTTC
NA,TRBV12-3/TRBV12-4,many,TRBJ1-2,CAVVPVGGYGYTF,TGTGCCGTGGTACCAGTGGGAGGTTATGGCTACACCTTC
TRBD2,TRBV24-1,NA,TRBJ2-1,CATSDLRTSGNNEQFF,TGTGCCACCAGTGATTTGCGAACTAGCGGAAACAATGAGCAGTTCTTC
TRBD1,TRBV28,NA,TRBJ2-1,CASSLSSGGNEQFF,TGTGCCAGCAGTTTATCATCAGGGGGCAATGAGCAGTTCTTC
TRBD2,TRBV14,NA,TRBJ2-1,CASSREGGGTRKFF,TGTGCCAGCAGCCGGGAGGGTGGCGGGACTAGGAAGTTCTTC
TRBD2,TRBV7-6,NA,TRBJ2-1,CASSSAGGPYNEQFF,TGTGCCAGCAGCTCAGCGGGAGGCCCCTACAATGAGCAGTTCTTC
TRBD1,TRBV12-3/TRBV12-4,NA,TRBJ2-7,CASSRDRTYEQYF,TGTGCCAGCAGTCGGGACAGAACCTACGAGCAGTACTTC
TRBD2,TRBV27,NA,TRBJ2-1,CASSPTTGLAGGGNKNEQFF,TGTGCCAGCAGTCCTACAACGGGACTAGCGGGGGGAGGCAACAAGAATGAGCAGTTCTTC